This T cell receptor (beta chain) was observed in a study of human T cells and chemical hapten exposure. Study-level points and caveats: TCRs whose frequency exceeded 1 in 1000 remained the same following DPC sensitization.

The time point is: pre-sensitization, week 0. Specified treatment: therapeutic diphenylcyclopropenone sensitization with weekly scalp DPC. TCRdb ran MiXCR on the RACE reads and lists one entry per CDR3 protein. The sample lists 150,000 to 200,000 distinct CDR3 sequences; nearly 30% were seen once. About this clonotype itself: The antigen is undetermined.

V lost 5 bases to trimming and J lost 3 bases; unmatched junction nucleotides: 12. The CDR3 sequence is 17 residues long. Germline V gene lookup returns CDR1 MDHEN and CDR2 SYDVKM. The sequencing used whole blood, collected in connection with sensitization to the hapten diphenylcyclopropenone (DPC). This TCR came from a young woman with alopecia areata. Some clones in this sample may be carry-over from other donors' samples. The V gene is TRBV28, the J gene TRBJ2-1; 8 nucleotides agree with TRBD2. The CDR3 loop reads CASSPNTLTSVYNEQFF. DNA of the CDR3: TGTGCCAGCAGTCCGAATACGTTGACTAGCGTCTACAATGAGCAGTTCTTC. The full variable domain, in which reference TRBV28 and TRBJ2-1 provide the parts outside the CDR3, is DVKVTQSSRYLVKRTGEKVFLECVQDMDHENMFWYRQDPGLGLRLIYFSYDVKMKEKGDIPEGYSVSREKKERFSLILESASTNQTSMYLCASSPNTLTSVYNEQFFGPGTRLTVL.